This record looks at one TCR beta chain sequence and its context. Repertoires were generated with immunoSEQ multiplex PCR, while TCRdb's copy carries only in-frame clones and drops some. This repertoire shows approximately 100,000 clones, 70% to 90% found once; its top ten account for roughly 3.5%. The V gene's germline CDR1 is SEHNR and CDR2 FQNEAQ (reference sequence). CDR3 length: 19 amino acids. J was trimmed by 4 bases and V by 5 bases; bases with no gene match: 16. The record originates from a study of T cell responses to AZD1222 COVID-19 vaccine. The starting material was peripheral blood, obtained on day 0 of AZD1222 vaccination. The chain couples TRBV7-9 to TRBJ2-5; 13 bases match TRBD2. The TCR comes from an adult in good health. CDR3 residues: CASSPRLAGGRRRGETQYF. As DNA, the CDR3 is TGTGCCAGCAGCCCTCGACTAGCGGGGGGTCGGAGAAGGGGAGAGACCCAGTACTTC.